Listed below are T cell receptor beta chains from one sample, sequenced in a study of siplizumab effects on memory and regulatory T cells. The data were produced by immunoSEQ multiplex PCR, yet TCRdb's version contains in-frame clones alone and is incomplete. Here the sample spans tens of thousands of clones, roughly nine tenths being singletons. Sequencing was carried out using CD8+ T cells sorted from blood. All receptors come from a human donor in good health. The CDR3 runs from the conserved cysteine through the conserved F or W. The D gene is left open where the match is weak. Clone size is given for some rows only: seen once, a few or many times, or a class if the clone is expanded.

J gene: TRBJ2-7; clone size: NA; D gene: TRBD1; V gene: TRBV7-9; CDR3 protein: CASGVTGVGEQYF; CDR3 DNA: TGTGCCAGCGGAGTTACAGGGGTAGGCGAGCAGTACTTC
J gene: TRBJ2-2; clone size: NA; D gene: NA; V gene: TRBV11-2; CDR3 protein: CASSLARLGLNTGELFF; CDR3 DNA: TGTGCCAGCAGCTTAGCCCGCTTGGGGCTGAACACCGGGGAGCTGTTTTTT
J gene: TRBJ2-3; clone size: NA; D gene: NA; V gene: TRBV27; CDR3 protein: CASSFLGITSTDTQYF; CDR3 DNA: TGTGCCAGCAGTTTTCTGGGGATCACTAGCACAGATACGCAGTATTTT
J gene: TRBJ2-7; clone size: NA; D gene: TRBD2; V gene: TRBV4-2; CDR3 protein: CASSQDFRTSPSHEQYF; CDR3 DNA: TGTGCCAGCAGCCAAGATTTTAGGACTAGCCCTTCCCACGAGCAGTACTTC
J gene: TRBJ2-7; clone size: NA; D gene: NA; V gene: TRBV5-5; CDR3 protein: CASSLERASYEQYF; CDR3 DNA: TGTGCCAGCAGCTTGGAAAGGGCCTCCTACGAGCAGTACTTC
J gene: TRBJ2-7; clone size: once; D gene: NA; V gene: TRBV6-5; CDR3 protein: CASTDEGPSYEQYF; CDR3 DNA: TGTGCCAGCACCGACGAGGGGCCCTCCTACGAGCAGTACTTC
J gene: TRBJ2-3; clone size: NA; D gene: NA; V gene: TRBV19; CDR3 protein: CASNFATDTQYF; CDR3 DNA: TGTGCCAGTAACTTCGCGACAGATACGCAGTATTTT
J gene: TRBJ2-2; clone size: NA; D gene: TRBD2; V gene: TRBV7-9; CDR3 protein: CASSGVGGSTGELFF; CDR3 DNA: TGTGCCAGCAGCGGAGTCGGGGGGAGCACCGGGGAGCTGTTTTTT
J gene: TRBJ1-4; clone size: NA; D gene: NA; V gene: TRBV7-9; CDR3 protein: CASSLLSKAEKLFF; CDR3 DNA: TGTGCCAGCAGCTTATTGTCAAAAGCTGAAAAACTGTTTTTT
J gene: TRBJ2-7; clone size: NA; D gene: NA; V gene: TRBV19; CDR3 protein: CASSSSLGQSSYEQYF; CDR3 DNA: TGTGCCAGTAGTTCCTCCCTCGGACAGAGCTCCTACGAGCAGTACTTC
J gene: TRBJ1-1; clone size: once; D gene: NA; V gene: TRBV27; CDR3 protein: CASSSDVVGTEAFF; CDR3 DNA: TGTGCCAGCAGTTCCGACGTGGTCGGCACTGAAGCTTTCTTT
J gene: TRBJ1-1; clone size: NA; D gene: NA; V gene: TRBV27; CDR3 protein: CASSLEVWTEAFF; CDR3 DNA: TGTGCCAGCAGTTTAGAGGTTTGGACTGAAGCTTTCTTT
J gene: TRBJ1-1; clone size: NA; D gene: NA; V gene: TRBV4-1; CDR3 protein: CASSQEPGKAFF; CDR3 DNA: TGCGCCAGCAGCCAAGAACCAGGGAAAGCTTTCTTT
J gene: TRBJ2-7; clone size: NA; D gene: NA; V gene: TRBV7-9; CDR3 protein: CASSHVQVYEQYF; CDR3 DNA: TGTGCCAGCAGCCATGTACAGGTCTACGAGCAGTACTTC
J gene: TRBJ1-2; clone size: NA; D gene: NA; V gene: TRBV5-1; CDR3 protein: CASSLVEPGAYGYTF; CDR3 DNA: TGCGCCAGCAGCTTGGTGGAGCCCGGGGCCTATGGCTACACCTTC
J gene: TRBJ1-6; clone size: few; D gene: NA; V gene: TRBV7-9; CDR3 protein: CASSLVIGAARNSPLHF; CDR3 DNA: TGTGCCAGCAGCTTAGTAATCGGGGCCGCACGGAATTCACCCCTCCACTTT
J gene: TRBJ2-1; clone size: NA; D gene: NA; V gene: TRBV4-1; CDR3 protein: CASSHSRGNEQFF; CDR3 DNA: TGCGCCAGCAGCCATAGTAGAGGGAATGAGCAGTTCTTC